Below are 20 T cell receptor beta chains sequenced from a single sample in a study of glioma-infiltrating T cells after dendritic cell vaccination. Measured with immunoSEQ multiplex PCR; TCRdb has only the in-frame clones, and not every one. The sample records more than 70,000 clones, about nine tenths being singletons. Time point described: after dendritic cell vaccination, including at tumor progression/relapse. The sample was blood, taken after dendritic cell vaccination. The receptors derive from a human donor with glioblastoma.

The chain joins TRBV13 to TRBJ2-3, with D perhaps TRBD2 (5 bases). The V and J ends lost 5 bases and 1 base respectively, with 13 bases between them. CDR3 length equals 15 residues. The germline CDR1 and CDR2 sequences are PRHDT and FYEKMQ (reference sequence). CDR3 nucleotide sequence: TGTGCCAGCAGCGGCAGCGGCATTCGCACAGATACGCAGTATTTT. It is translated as CASSGSGIRTDTQYF.

CDR3 in amino acids: CASSVGPGGQDYEQYF. The DNA of the CDR3 is TGTGCCAGCAGCGTAGGCCCAGGGGGCCAAGACTACGAGCAGTACTTC. The rearrangement links TRBV9 to TRBJ2-7; 8 positions match TRBD1. CDR3 length: 16 amino acids. After removal of 0 bases from V and 3 bases from J, the junction contained 8 bases not matched to a gene. Germline V CDR1 and CDR2: SGDLS, YYNGEE.

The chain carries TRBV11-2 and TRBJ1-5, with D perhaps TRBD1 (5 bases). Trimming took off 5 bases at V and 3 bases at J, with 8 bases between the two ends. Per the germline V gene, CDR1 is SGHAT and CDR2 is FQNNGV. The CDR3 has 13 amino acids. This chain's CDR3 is CASSQDTNQPQHF. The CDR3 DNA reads TGTGCCAGCAGCCAGGACACCAATCAGCCCCAGCATTTT. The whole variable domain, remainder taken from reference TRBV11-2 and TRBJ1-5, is EAGVAQSPRYKIIEKRQSVAFWCNPISGHATLYWYQQILGQGPKLLIQFQNNGVVDDSQLPKDRFSAERLKGVDSTLKIQPAKLEDSAVYLCASSQDTNQPQHFGDGTRLSIL.

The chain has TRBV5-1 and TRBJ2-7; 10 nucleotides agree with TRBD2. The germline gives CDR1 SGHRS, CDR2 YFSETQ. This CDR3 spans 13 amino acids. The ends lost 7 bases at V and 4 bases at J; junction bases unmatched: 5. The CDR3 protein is CASGMTSGYEQYF. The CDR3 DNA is TGCGCCAGCGGCATGACTAGCGGGTACGAGCAGTACTTC.

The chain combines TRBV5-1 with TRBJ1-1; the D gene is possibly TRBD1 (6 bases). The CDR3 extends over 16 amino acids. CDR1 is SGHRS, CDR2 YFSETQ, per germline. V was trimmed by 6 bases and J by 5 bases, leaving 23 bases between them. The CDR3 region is CASTLNPRGGRTEAFF. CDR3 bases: TGCGCCAGCACATTAAATCCCAGGGGTGGGAGAACTGAAGCTTTCTTT.

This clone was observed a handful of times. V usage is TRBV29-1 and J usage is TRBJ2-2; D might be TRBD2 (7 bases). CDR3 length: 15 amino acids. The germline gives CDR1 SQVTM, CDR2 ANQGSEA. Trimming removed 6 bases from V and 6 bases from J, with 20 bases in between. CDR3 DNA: TGCAGCGTCCTAGTAGGGGGGGGAGGATCCGGGGAGCTGTTTTTT. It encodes CSVLVGGGGSGELFF.

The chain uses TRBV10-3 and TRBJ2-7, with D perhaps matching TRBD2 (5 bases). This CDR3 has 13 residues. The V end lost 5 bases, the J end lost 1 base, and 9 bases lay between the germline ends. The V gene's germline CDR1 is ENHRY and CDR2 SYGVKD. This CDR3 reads CAISREQSYEQYF. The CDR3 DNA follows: TGTGCCATCAGTCGGGAACAGTCCTACGAGCAGTACTTC.

The CDR3 bases are TGTGCCACCCCTGGGGGGGGAACGAACACCGGGGAGCTGTTTTTT. This codes for CATPGGGTNTGELFF. The rearrangement links TRBV6-1 to TRBJ2-2; 7 positions match TRBD2. Trimming removed 10 bases from V and 0 bases from J; junction bases left unmatched: 8. Germline loops: CDR1 MNHNS, CDR2 SASEGT. The CDR3 has 15 residues.

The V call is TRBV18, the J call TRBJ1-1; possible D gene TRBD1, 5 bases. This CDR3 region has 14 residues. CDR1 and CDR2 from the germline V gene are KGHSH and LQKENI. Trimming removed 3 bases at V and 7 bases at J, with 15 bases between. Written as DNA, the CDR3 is TGTGCCAGCTCACCGGGGGTTGGAGGGGATGAAGCTTTCTTT. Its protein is CASSPGVGGDEAFF.

The CDR3 coding sequence is TGTGCCAGCAGCGTAGCTACAACTAATGAAAAACTGTTTTTT. Its protein is CASSVATTNEKLFF. The rearrangement uses TRBV9 and TRBJ1-4; D gene uncertain. Trimming pared 0 bases from V and 0 bases from J, leaving 3 bases between. The germline V gene encodes CDR1 SGDLS and CDR2 YYNGEE. The CDR3 is 14 residues long.

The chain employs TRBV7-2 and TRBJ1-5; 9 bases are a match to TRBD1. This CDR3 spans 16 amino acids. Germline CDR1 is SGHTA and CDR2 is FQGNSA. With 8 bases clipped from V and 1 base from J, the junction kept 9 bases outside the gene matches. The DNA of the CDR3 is TGTGCCAGCTCCCGGACAGGGGTTGTGAGCAATCAGCCCCAGCATTTT. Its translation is CASSRTGVVSNQPQHF. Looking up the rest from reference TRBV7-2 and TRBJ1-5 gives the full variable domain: GAGVSQSPSNKVTEKGKDVELRCDPISGHTALYWYRQSLGQGLEFLIYFQGNSAPDKSGLPSDRFSAERTGGSVSTLTIQRTQQEDSAVYLCASSRTGVVSNQPQHFGDGTRLSIL.

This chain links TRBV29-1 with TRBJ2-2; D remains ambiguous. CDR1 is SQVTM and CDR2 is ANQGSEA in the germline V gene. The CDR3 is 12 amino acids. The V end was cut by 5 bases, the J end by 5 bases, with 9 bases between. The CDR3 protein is CSVPSETGELFF. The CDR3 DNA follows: TGCAGCGTTCCTTCGGAGACCGGGGAGCTGTTTTTT.

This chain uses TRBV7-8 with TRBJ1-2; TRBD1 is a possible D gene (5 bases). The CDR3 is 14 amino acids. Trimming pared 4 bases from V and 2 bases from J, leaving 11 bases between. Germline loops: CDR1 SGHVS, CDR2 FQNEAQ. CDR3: CASSSRVGNYGYTF. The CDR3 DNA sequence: TGTGCCAGCAGCTCCAGGGTGGGGAACTATGGCTACACCTTC. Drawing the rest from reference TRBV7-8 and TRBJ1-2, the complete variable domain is GAGVSQSPRYKVAKRGQDVALRCDPISGHVSLFWYQQALGQGPEFLTYFQNEAQLDKSGLPSDRFFAERPEGSVSTLKIQRTQQEDSAVYLCASSSRVGNYGYTFGSGTRLTVV.

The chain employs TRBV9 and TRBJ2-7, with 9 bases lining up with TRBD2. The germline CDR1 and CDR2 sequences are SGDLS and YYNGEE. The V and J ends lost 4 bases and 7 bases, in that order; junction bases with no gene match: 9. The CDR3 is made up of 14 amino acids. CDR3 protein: CASSPIAGVPEQYF. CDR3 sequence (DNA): TGTGCCAGCAGCCCCATAGCGGGAGTTCCTGAGCAGTACTTC. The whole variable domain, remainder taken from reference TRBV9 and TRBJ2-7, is DSGVTQTPKHLITATGQRVTLRCSPRSGDLSVYWYQQSLDQGLQFLIQYYNGEERAKGNILERFSAQQFPDLHSELNLSSLELGDSALYFCASSPIAGVPEQYFGPGTRLTVT.

CDR3 loop: CASSVGLAGTGELFF. The CDR3 region has the DNA TGTGCCAGCAGCGTAGGACTAGCGGGGACCGGGGAGCTGTTTTTT. The chain is built from TRBV9 and TRBJ2-2; 11 nucleotides line up with TRBD2. The CDR3 is 15 residues long. After removal of 0 bases from V and 5 bases from J, the junction contained 0 bases not matched to a gene. Germline V gene lookup returns CDR1 SGDLS and CDR2 YYNGEE.

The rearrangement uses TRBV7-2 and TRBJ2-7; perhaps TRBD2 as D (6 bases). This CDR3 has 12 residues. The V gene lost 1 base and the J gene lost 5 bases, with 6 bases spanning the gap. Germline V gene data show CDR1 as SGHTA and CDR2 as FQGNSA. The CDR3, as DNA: TGTGCCAGCAGCTTAGGACTAGACGAGCAGTACTTC. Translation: CASSLGLDEQYF. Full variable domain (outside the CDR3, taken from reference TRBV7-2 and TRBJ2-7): GAGVSQSPSNKVTEKGKDVELRCDPISGHTALYWYRQSLGQGLEFLIYFQGNSAPDKSGLPSDRFSAERTGGSVSTLTIQRTQQEDSAVYLCASSLGLDEQYFGPGTRLTVT.

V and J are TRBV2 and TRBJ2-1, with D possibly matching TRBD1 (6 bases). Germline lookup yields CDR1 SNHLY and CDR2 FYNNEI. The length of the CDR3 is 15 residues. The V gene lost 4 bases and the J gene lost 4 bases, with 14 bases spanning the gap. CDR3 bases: TGTGCCAGCAGTGCAGGGGACATGGGATACAATGAGCAGTTCTTC. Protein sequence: CASSAGDMGYNEQFF.

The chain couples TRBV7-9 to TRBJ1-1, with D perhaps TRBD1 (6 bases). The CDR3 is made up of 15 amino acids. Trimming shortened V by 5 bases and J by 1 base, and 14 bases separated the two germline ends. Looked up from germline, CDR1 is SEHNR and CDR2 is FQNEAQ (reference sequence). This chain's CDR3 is CASSRVRQENTEAFF. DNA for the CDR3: TGTGCCAGCAGCCGGGTAAGACAGGAGAACACTGAAGCTTTCTTT.

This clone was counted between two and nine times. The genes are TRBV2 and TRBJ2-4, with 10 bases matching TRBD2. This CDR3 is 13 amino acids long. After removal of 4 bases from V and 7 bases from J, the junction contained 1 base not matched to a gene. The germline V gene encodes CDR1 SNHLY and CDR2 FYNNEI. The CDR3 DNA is TGTGCCAGCAGTGCGGGACTAGCGAACATTCAGTACTTC. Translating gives CASSAGLANIQYF.

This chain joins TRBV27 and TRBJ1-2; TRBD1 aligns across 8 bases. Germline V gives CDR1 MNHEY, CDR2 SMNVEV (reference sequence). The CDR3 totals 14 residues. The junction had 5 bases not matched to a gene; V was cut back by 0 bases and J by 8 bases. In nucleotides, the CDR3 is TGTGCCAGCAGTTTATCGGGGACAGGAGGAGGCTACACCTTC. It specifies CASSLSGTGGGYTF.